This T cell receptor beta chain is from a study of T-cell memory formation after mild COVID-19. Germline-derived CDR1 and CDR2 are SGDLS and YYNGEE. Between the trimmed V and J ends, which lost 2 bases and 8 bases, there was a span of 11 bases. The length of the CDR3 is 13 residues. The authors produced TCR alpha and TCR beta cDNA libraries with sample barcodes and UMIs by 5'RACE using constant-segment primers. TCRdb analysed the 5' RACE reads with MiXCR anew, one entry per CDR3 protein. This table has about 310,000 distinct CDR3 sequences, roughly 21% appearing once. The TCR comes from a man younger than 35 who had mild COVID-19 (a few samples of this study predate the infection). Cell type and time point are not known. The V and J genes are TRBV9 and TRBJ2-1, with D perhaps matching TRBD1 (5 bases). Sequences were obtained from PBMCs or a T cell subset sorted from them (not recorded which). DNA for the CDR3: TGTGCCAGCAGCGTCGCTCTCAGGGATGAGCAGTTCTTC. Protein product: CASSVALRDEQFF.